A single TCR beta chain is shown here with its context. Its target is not known. A junction end diverges from the germline sequence, so it may reflect a read error. TCRdb re-derived calls from the 5' RACE reads in MiXCR, one entry per CDR3 protein. This sample has 350,000 or so distinct CDR3 sequences, with roughly 9% found just once. The data stem from a study of identical twins. Study conclusions and caveats: Memory repertoires lacked the insertion deficit that abundant cord blood beta clonotypes showed. Out-of-frame alpha sequences shared by twins showed excess low generation probability.

Germline-derived CDR1 and CDR2 are SQVTM and ANQGSEA. The CDR3 runs to 11 residues. The sequencing input was naive T cells sorted from blood. This chain connects TRBV29-1 to TRBJ2-5, with TRBD1 identical over 7 bases. This clonotype originated in a woman between 50 and 59 years old in good health. The CDR3 DNA sequence: TGCAGCGTTGCCGGACCGGGACAGTTCGACTTC. Encoded protein: CSVAGPGQFDF.